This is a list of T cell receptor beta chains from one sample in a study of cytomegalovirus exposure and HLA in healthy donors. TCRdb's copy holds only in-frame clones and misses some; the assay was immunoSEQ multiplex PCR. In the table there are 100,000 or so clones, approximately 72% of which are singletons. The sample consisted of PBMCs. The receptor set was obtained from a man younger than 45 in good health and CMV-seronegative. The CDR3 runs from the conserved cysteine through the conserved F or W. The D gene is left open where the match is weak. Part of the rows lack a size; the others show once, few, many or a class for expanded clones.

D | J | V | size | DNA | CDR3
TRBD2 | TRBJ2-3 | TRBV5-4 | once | TGTGCCAGCAGCCTACGACTAGCGGGGGGCACAGATACGCAGTATTTT | CASSLRLAGGTDTQYF
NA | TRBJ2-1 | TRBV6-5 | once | TGTGCCAACCCGGGACTCGGAAGCTCCTACAATGAGCAGTTCTTC | CANPGLGSSYNEQFF
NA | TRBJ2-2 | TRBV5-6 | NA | TGTGCCAGCAGCTTCAGTGTTCCCACCGGGGAGCTGTTTTTT | CASSFSVPTGELFF
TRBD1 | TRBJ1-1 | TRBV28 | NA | TGTGCCAGCACCCAGGACAGGGGGGTACTGAACACTGAAGCTTTCTTT | CASTQDRGVLNTEAFF
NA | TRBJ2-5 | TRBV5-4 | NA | TGTGCCAGCAGCTTGGCTCGGTCCCGCGGCGAGACCCAGTACTTC | CASSLARSRGETQYF
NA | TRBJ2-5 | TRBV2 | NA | TGTGCCAGCACTACCGAAGGGACAAAAAAAGAGACCCAGTACTTC | CASTTEGTKKETQYF
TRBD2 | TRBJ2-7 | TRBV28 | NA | TGTGCCAGCTCGCCCCTGGGAGGGGCCCACGAGCAGTACTTC | CASSPLGGAHEQYF
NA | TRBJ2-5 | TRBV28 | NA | TGTGCCAGCAGTTTTCGTTTCACAGGGCAAGAGACCCAGTACTTC | CASSFRFTGQETQYF
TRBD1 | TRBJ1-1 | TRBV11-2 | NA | TGTGCCAGCAGCCTAATACCGGGACAGGGCCTTGAAGCTTTCTTT | CASSLIPGQGLEAFF
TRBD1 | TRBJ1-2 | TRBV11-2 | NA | TGTGCCAGCAGCCTCAGGACAGGGGGCGGCTACACCTTC | CASSLRTGGGYTF
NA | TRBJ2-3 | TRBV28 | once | TGTGCCAGCAGTTTTTTGCGGGAACACACAGATACGCAGTATTTT | CASSFLREHTDTQYF
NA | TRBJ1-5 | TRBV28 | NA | TGTGCCAGCAGTTTATCCAGAAATCAGCCCCAGCATTTT | CASSLSRNQPQHF
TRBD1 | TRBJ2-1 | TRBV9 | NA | TGTGCCAGCAGCGCCCCCACCGGGACAGGGACAACTATTAACAATGAGCAGTTCTTC | CASSAPTGTGTTINNEQFF
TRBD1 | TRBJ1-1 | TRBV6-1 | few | TGTGCCAGCGGGGACAGGCTTCGGGCTTTCTTT | CASGDRLRAFF
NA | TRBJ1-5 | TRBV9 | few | TGTGCCAGCAGCGTAGACAGGGTTGGTCAGCCCCAGCATTTT | CASSVDRVGQPQHF
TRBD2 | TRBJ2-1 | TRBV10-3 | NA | TGTGCCATCAGTCTAACCTCGGGGACTAGCGGGACTGAGCAGTTCTTC | CAISLTSGTSGTEQFF